This T cell receptor (beta chain) was sequenced in a study of beta chain features in type 1 diabetes. Study conclusions and caveats: Type 1 diabetes patients showed a moderate but significant shortening of TCRB CDR3s in all four CD4+ subsets. Patients' naive, central memory and regulatory TCRB repertoires appeared more alike than those of healthy donors.

The study reverse transcribed the entire isolated RNA, so it sequenced expressed TCRB transcripts. Method: immunoSEQ multiplex PCR; TCRdb's copy keeps in-frame clones and lacks some. The sample comprises over 300,000 clones, around 9.3% of which are singletons, and approximately 1% rests with the top ten. Regarding this clone: The antigen is undetermined.

CDR1 is MNHNY, CDR2 SVGAGI, per germline (reference sequence). The trim removed 7 bases at V and 3 bases at J, leaving 8 bases unmatched. The CDR3 loop spans 14 amino acids. Sequencing used central memory CD4+ T cells from blood. The J gene is TRBJ2-7, the V gene TRBV6-6, with 8 nucleotides matching TRBD2. The clonotype comes from a man aged 25-45 years with type 1 diabetes. CDR3: CASTPGLEVYEQYF. The CDR3 nucleotides are TGTGCCAGCACCCCGGGACTAGAGGTCTACGAGCAGTACTTC.